This is a list of T cell receptor beta chains from one sample in a study of cytomegalovirus exposure and HLA in healthy donors. Sequencing was performed with immunoSEQ multiplex PCR; in TCRdb, only in-frame clones are kept and a portion is missing. The sample records about 150,000 clones, less than 85% being singletons. Sequenced input: PBMCs. The source of these receptors is a woman between 45 and 65 years old in good health and CMV-seropositive. The CDR3 runs from the conserved cysteine through the conserved F or W. Each record gives: J gene, clone size, V gene, D gene, CDR3 DNA, CDR3 protein. D genes are given only for firm matches. Rows give clone size only sometimes, using once, few, many, or a class for an expanded clone.

j_call: TRBJ2-7; clone_size: once; v_call: TRBV6-4; d_call: TRBD1; cdr3_nt: TGTGCCAGCAGGGAGACAGGGGGCTCCTACGAGCAGTACTTC; cdr3_aa: CASRETGGSYEQYF
j_call: TRBJ2-2; clone_size: -; v_call: TRBV18; d_call: TRBD1; cdr3_nt: TGTGCCAGCTCACCGATACAGGGGGCAACCGGGGAGCTGTTTTTT; cdr3_aa: CASSPIQGATGELFF
j_call: TRBJ1-1; clone_size: -; v_call: TRBV7-9; d_call: -; cdr3_nt: TGTGCCAGCAGCTCCCCAGAAAACACTGAAGCTTTCTTT; cdr3_aa: CASSSPENTEAFF
j_call: TRBJ2-4; clone_size: -; v_call: TRBV11-2; d_call: -; cdr3_nt: TGTGCCAGCAGCTTAGGGGCGTTGGCCAAAAACATTCAGTACTTC; cdr3_aa: CASSLGALAKNIQYF
j_call: TRBJ2-7; clone_size: -; v_call: TRBV27; d_call: TRBD1; cdr3_nt: TGTGCCAGCAGTTTAACAACAGGGGGCGGCGAGCAGTACTTC; cdr3_aa: CASSLTTGGGEQYF
j_call: TRBJ2-1; clone_size: few; v_call: TRBV5-4; d_call: -; cdr3_nt: TGTGCCAGCAGCTTTTCTAAGAGTAGCCGAACGACCTACAATGAGCAGTTCTTC; cdr3_aa: CASSFSKSSRTTYNEQFF
j_call: TRBJ2-3; clone_size: -; v_call: TRBV5-1; d_call: -; cdr3_nt: TGCGCCAGCAGCTTGGCCGATGTGGACACAGATACGCGGTATTTT; cdr3_aa: CASSLADVDTDTRYF
j_call: TRBJ2-5; clone_size: -; v_call: TRBV28; d_call: -; cdr3_nt: TGTGCCAGCAGTTTTAAGGGGGGGTGGGGAGAGACCCAGTACTTC; cdr3_aa: CASSFKGGWGETQYF
j_call: TRBJ2-3; clone_size: once; v_call: TRBV13; d_call: TRBD2; cdr3_nt: TGTGCCAGCAGCTCCCCTCCTAGCGGGGGGGCTCCAGATACGCAGTATTTT; cdr3_aa: CASSSPPSGGAPDTQYF
j_call: TRBJ1-6; clone_size: -; v_call: TRBV27; d_call: TRBD1; cdr3_nt: TGTGCCAGCAGTGGACAGGGGAGGGGGGGCTTTTATTCTGATAATTCACCCCTCCACTTT; cdr3_aa: CASSGQGRGGFYSDNSPLHF
j_call: TRBJ1-2; clone_size: -; v_call: TRBV4-3; d_call: -; cdr3_nt: TGCGCCAGCAGCCAAGATAGCGGATCGGTACCGGACTCCTCTAACTATGGCTACACCTTC; cdr3_aa: CASSQDSGSVPDSSNYGYTF
j_call: TRBJ2-2; clone_size: few; v_call: TRBV9; d_call: -; cdr3_nt: TGTGCCAGCAGCCCTCTAAGACTAGCCGGGGAGCTGTTTTTT; cdr3_aa: CASSPLRLAGELFF
j_call: TRBJ2-7; clone_size: -; v_call: TRBV7-8; d_call: TRBD2; cdr3_nt: TGTGCCAGCAGCTTTGATAGCGGGGGGGCCCGCGAGCAGTACTTC; cdr3_aa: CASSFDSGGAREQYF
j_call: TRBJ1-3; clone_size: -; v_call: TRBV7-5; d_call: -; cdr3_nt: TGTGCCAGAGATGGACAGAGGGGCTCCTACTCTGGAAACACCATATATTTT; cdr3_aa: CARDGQRGSYSGNTIYF
j_call: TRBJ2-3; clone_size: -; v_call: TRBV4-3; d_call: TRBD2; cdr3_nt: TGCGCCAGCAGCCAAGTATTAGCGGGGGGCCGGGATACGCAGTATTTT; cdr3_aa: CASSQVLAGGRDTQYF
j_call: TRBJ2-1; clone_size: -; v_call: TRBV7-9; d_call: -; cdr3_nt: TGTGCCAGCAGCTTCGACCGTCGGGATGAGCAGTTCTTC; cdr3_aa: CASSFDRRDEQFF
j_call: TRBJ2-1; clone_size: -; v_call: TRBV5-1; d_call: -; cdr3_nt: TGCGCCAGCAGCTTGGGACAGTACAATGAGCAGTTCTTC; cdr3_aa: CASSLGQYNEQFF
j_call: TRBJ2-7; clone_size: once; v_call: TRBV10-3; d_call: -; cdr3_nt: TGTGCCATCAGTGATCGGGAGATTCCCTACGAGCAGTACTTC; cdr3_aa: CAISDREIPYEQYF
j_call: TRBJ1-2; clone_size: -; v_call: TRBV6-6; d_call: -; cdr3_nt: TGTGCCAGCAGGGGCACTAACTATGGCTACACCTTC; cdr3_aa: CASRGTNYGYTF
j_call: TRBJ2-2; clone_size: -; v_call: TRBV11-3; d_call: TRBD1; cdr3_nt: TGTGCCAGCAGCTTGGACAGGGGGGTGCTGTTTTTT; cdr3_aa: CASSLDRGVLFF
j_call: TRBJ1-5; clone_size: -; v_call: TRBV19; d_call: -; cdr3_nt: TGTGCCAGTAGCGCTGACAGATCGAGCAATCAGCCCCAGCATTTT; cdr3_aa: CASSADRSSNQPQHF
j_call: TRBJ2-1; clone_size: -; v_call: TRBV29-1; d_call: -; cdr3_nt: TGCAGCGTTGAGCATAGACAGAATGAGCAGTTCTTC; cdr3_aa: CSVEHRQNEQFF
j_call: TRBJ2-7; clone_size: -; v_call: TRBV9; d_call: -; cdr3_nt: TGTGCCAGCAGCGTAGATCCAGGACTACCTTCGAACGAGCAGTACTTC; cdr3_aa: CASSVDPGLPSNEQYF
j_call: TRBJ2-2; clone_size: few; v_call: TRBV2; d_call: TRBD2; cdr3_nt: TGTGCCAGCCAGCCCGGGACTAATCTTTCAGGGGAGCTGTTTTTT; cdr3_aa: CASQPGTNLSGELFF
j_call: TRBJ2-2; clone_size: -; v_call: TRBV6-1; d_call: -; cdr3_nt: TGTGCCAGCGGGACAAACGCGAACACCGGGGAGCTGTTTTTT; cdr3_aa: CASGTNANTGELFF
j_call: TRBJ1-1; clone_size: -; v_call: TRBV27; d_call: TRBD1; cdr3_nt: TGTGCCAGCAGTCTTTGGGGGACAGGGGTCGCTGAAGCTTTCTTT; cdr3_aa: CASSLWGTGVAEAFF
j_call: TRBJ2-3; clone_size: -; v_call: TRBV9; d_call: -; cdr3_nt: TGTGCCAGCAGCGTAGGGGCAGGTGGAGGGACAGATACGCAGTATTTT; cdr3_aa: CASSVGAGGGTDTQYF
j_call: TRBJ2-1; clone_size: -; v_call: TRBV5-4; d_call: -; cdr3_nt: TGTGCCAGCAGCCCCGATCGGGGAAGCGGCAATGAGCAGTTCTTC; cdr3_aa: CASSPDRGSGNEQFF
j_call: TRBJ2-3; clone_size: -; v_call: TRBV30; d_call: TRBD2; cdr3_nt: TGTGCCTGGAGTACCGGGGGGGGCACAGATACGCAGTATTTT; cdr3_aa: CAWSTGGGTDTQYF
j_call: TRBJ2-7; clone_size: -; v_call: TRBV14; d_call: TRBD1; cdr3_nt: TGTGCCAGCAGCCAAGACAAGGGGACAGGCAATTTCTACGAGCAGTACTTC; cdr3_aa: CASSQDKGTGNFYEQYF
j_call: TRBJ1-2; clone_size: -; v_call: TRBV6-6; d_call: -; cdr3_nt: TGTGCCGCAGGTCAGGGGACCCATGGCTACACCTTC; cdr3_aa: CAAGQGTHGYTF
j_call: TRBJ2-7; clone_size: -; v_call: TRBV18; d_call: -; cdr3_nt: TGTGCCAGCTCACAAGGCGAAGGGGGCTACGAGCAGTACTTC; cdr3_aa: CASSQGEGGYEQYF
j_call: TRBJ2-3; clone_size: -; v_call: TRBV9; d_call: TRBD2; cdr3_nt: TGTGCCAGCAGCACCAACCCAGGAGGGCGGGGGGTCACAGATACGCAGTATTTT; cdr3_aa: CASSTNPGGRGVTDTQYF
j_call: TRBJ2-7; clone_size: once; v_call: TRBV27; d_call: -; cdr3_nt: TGTGCCAGCAGTTTGGCAGGGAAAGGCGAGCAGTACTTC; cdr3_aa: CASSLAGKGEQYF
j_call: TRBJ2-7; clone_size: -; v_call: TRBV18; d_call: TRBD1; cdr3_nt: TGTGCCAGCTCACCAGACAGGGGGCGTTACGAGCAGTACTTC; cdr3_aa: CASSPDRGRYEQYF
j_call: TRBJ1-6; clone_size: -; v_call: TRBV5-6; d_call: TRBD1; cdr3_nt: TGTGCCAGCAGCTTGAGTGGACAGGGAGTAAATTCCCCCCTCCACTTT; cdr3_aa: CASSLSGQGVNSPLHF
j_call: TRBJ2-7; clone_size: -; v_call: TRBV7-6; d_call: TRBD1; cdr3_nt: TGTGCCAGCAGCTTGGGACAGGGCTATTACGAGCAGTACTTC; cdr3_aa: CASSLGQGYYEQYF
j_call: TRBJ2-3; clone_size: once; v_call: TRBV15; d_call: TRBD2; cdr3_nt: TGTGCCACCAGCAGAGATAGCGGGGGCGATACGCAGTATTTT; cdr3_aa: CATSRDSGGDTQYF
j_call: TRBJ1-1; clone_size: -; v_call: TRBV21-1; d_call: -; cdr3_nt: TGTGCCAGCAGCAACAACGGGGAATGGGGGGACAGATTCAACACTGAAGCTTTCTTT; cdr3_aa: CASSNNGEWGDRFNTEAFF
j_call: TRBJ1-2; clone_size: -; v_call: TRBV5-4; d_call: -; cdr3_nt: TGTGCCAGCAGCCCGGACAGAAACTATGGCTACACCTTC; cdr3_aa: CASSPDRNYGYTF
j_call: TRBJ2-7; clone_size: once; v_call: TRBV7-9; d_call: -; cdr3_nt: TGTTCCAGCAGCTTCGCTCTCAGTGACGAGCAGTACTTC; cdr3_aa: CSSSFALSDEQYF
j_call: TRBJ2-7; clone_size: -; v_call: TRBV23-1; d_call: TRBD1; cdr3_nt: TGCGCCAGCAGTCAATATCACCGGGACAGGTCCACCTACGAGCAGTACTTC; cdr3_aa: CASSQYHRDRSTYEQYF
j_call: TRBJ2-3; clone_size: few; v_call: TRBV5-1; d_call: -; cdr3_nt: TGCGCCAGCAGCCAGTCAGGGGTCCCAGATACGCAGTATTTT; cdr3_aa: CASSQSGVPDTQYF
j_call: TRBJ2-6; clone_size: -; v_call: TRBV18; d_call: -; cdr3_nt: TGTGCCAGCTCACCACCTCGTTCTGGGGCCAACGTCCTGACTTTC; cdr3_aa: CASSPPRSGANVLTF
j_call: TRBJ2-7; clone_size: -; v_call: TRBV5-6; d_call: TRBD1; cdr3_nt: TGTGCCAGCAGCTTAGGGACAGGGGGCTTCTACGAGCAGTACTTC; cdr3_aa: CASSLGTGGFYEQYF
j_call: TRBJ1-4; clone_size: -; v_call: TRBV6-4; d_call: -; cdr3_nt: TGTGCCAGCAGTGACGGCGACAGTCTGAGCGAAAAACTGTTTTTT; cdr3_aa: CASSDGDSLSEKLFF
j_call: TRBJ2-7; clone_size: once; v_call: TRBV6-6; d_call: -; cdr3_nt: TGTGCCAGCAGTTACTCGACACAGGGACCTTACGAGCAGTACTTC; cdr3_aa: CASSYSTQGPYEQYF
j_call: TRBJ2-3; clone_size: -; v_call: TRBV2; d_call: TRBD2; cdr3_nt: TGTGCCAGCAGTGGGACTAGCGGGGGCCCAAATACGCAGTATTTT; cdr3_aa: CASSGTSGGPNTQYF
j_call: TRBJ2-1; clone_size: -; v_call: TRBV27; d_call: -; cdr3_nt: TGTGCCAGCAGTTTTCGCGGGATAGGTCTTAACAATGAGCAGTTCTTC; cdr3_aa: CASSFRGIGLNNEQFF
j_call: TRBJ2-7; clone_size: -; v_call: TRBV6-1; d_call: TRBD2; cdr3_nt: TGTGCCAGCAGTGATAGGTCTGGCGGGGGTACGACCTACGAGCAGTACTTC; cdr3_aa: CASSDRSGGGTTYEQYF
j_call: TRBJ1-4; clone_size: -; v_call: TRBV7-9; d_call: TRBD1; cdr3_nt: TGTGCCAGCAGCTTCGGACAGGAGGGGCTGTTTTTT; cdr3_aa: CASSFGQEGLFF
j_call: TRBJ1-5; clone_size: -; v_call: TRBV5-5; d_call: TRBD1; cdr3_nt: TGTGCCAGCAGCCTGGACAGGGGACAGCCCCAGCATTTT; cdr3_aa: CASSLDRGQPQHF
j_call: TRBJ2-7; clone_size: -; v_call: TRBV10-3; d_call: -; cdr3_nt: TGTGCCTCAATCGGGGGATTAGGAGGATACGAGCAGTACTTC; cdr3_aa: CASIGGLGGYEQYF
j_call: TRBJ1-2; clone_size: -; v_call: TRBV2; d_call: TRBD1; cdr3_nt: TGTGCCAGCAGTGGACAGGGTAACTATGGCTACACCTTC; cdr3_aa: CASSGQGNYGYTF
j_call: TRBJ2-1; clone_size: -; v_call: TRBV4-1; d_call: TRBD1; cdr3_nt: TGCGCCAGCAGCCAAGATCCGGCCGATATGGACAGGGTATACAATGAGCAGTTCTTC; cdr3_aa: CASSQDPADMDRVYNEQFF
j_call: TRBJ2-3; clone_size: -; v_call: TRBV6-1; d_call: -; cdr3_nt: TGTGCCAGCAGAGGGGAGGGGGGGGCAGATACGCAGTATTTT; cdr3_aa: CASRGEGGADTQYF
j_call: TRBJ1-1; clone_size: -; v_call: TRBV19; d_call: TRBD1; cdr3_nt: TGTGCCAGTACCGCGGGACAGGGGAACACTGAAGCTTTCTTT; cdr3_aa: CASTAGQGNTEAFF
j_call: TRBJ2-1; clone_size: -; v_call: TRBV7-3; d_call: TRBD1; cdr3_nt: TGTGCCAGCAGCCCGGGACAGGGTCGGGGTGAGCAGTTCTTC; cdr3_aa: CASSPGQGRGEQFF
j_call: TRBJ1-2; clone_size: -; v_call: TRBV6-1; d_call: TRBD1; cdr3_nt: TGTGCCAGCAGTGCAACAGGGGGTTTTTATGGCTACACCTTC; cdr3_aa: CASSATGGFYGYTF
j_call: TRBJ2-7; clone_size: -; v_call: TRBV11-2; d_call: -; cdr3_nt: TGTGCCAGCAGACGAACAGGGTTTCTTTACGAGCAGTACTTC; cdr3_aa: CASRRTGFLYEQYF